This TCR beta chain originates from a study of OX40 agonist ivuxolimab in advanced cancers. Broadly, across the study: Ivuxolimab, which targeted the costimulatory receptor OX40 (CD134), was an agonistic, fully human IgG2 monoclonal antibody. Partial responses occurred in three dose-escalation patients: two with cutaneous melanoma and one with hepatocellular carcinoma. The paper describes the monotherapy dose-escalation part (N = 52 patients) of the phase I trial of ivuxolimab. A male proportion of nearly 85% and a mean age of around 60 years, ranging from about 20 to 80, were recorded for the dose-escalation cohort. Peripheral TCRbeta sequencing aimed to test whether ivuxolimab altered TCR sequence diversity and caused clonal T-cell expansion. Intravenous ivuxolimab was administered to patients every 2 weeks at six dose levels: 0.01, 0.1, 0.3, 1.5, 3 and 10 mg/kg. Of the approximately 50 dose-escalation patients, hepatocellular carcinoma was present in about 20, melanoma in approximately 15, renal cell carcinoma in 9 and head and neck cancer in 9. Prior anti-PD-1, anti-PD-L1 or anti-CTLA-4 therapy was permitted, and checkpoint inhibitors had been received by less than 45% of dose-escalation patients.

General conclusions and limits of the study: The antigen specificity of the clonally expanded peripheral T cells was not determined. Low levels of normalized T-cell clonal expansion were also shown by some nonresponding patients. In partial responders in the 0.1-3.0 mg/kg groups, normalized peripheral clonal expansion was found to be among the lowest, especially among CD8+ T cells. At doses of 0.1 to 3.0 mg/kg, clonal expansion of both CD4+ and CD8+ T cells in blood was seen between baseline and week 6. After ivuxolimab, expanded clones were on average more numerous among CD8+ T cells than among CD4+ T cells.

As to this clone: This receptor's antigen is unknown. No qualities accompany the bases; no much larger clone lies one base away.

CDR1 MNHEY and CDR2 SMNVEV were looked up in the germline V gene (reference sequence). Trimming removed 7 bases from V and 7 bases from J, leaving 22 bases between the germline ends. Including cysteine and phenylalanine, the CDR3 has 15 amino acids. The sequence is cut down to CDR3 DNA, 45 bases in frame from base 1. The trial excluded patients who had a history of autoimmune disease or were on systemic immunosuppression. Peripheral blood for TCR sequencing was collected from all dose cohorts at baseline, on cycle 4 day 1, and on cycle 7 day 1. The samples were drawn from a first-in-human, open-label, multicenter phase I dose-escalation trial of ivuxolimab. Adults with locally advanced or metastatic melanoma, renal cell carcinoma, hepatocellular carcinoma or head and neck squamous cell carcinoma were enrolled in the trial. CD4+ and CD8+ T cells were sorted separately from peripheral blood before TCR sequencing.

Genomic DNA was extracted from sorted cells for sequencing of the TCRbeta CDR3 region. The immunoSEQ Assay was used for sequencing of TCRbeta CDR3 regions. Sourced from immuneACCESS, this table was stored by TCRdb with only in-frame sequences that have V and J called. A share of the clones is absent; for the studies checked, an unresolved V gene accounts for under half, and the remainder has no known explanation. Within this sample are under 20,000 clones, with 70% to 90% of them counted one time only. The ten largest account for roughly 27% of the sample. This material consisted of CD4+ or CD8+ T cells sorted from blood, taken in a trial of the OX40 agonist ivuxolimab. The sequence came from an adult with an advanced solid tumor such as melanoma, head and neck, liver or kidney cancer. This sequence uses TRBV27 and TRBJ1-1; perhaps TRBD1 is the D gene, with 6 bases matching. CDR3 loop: CASIGVGGPTGEAFF. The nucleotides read TGTGCCAGCATTGGGGTAGGGGGACCAACGGGTGAAGCTTTCTTT.